This TCR beta chain was recorded in a study of CD8+ T cells in alopecia areata. Study-wide results and caveats: Tofacitinib significantly reduced both scalp clonality and expanded CD8+ clones among the top 100.

Reverse transcribed after extraction, RNA yielded cDNA as the sequencing template. Libraries were prepared by immunoSEQ multiplex PCR; TCRdb keeps only in-frame clonotypes and omits some of them. This sample yields 150,000 to 200,000 clones, of which roughly half are seen a single time; 10% belongs to the top ten. Details on this clone: Antigen: not known.

CDR1 SGHDT and CDR2 YYEEEE come from the germline V gene. Trimming stripped 4 bases from V and 4 bases from J, with 17 bases between. CDR3 length: 15 residues. Sample treatment: oral pan-JAK inhibitor, 5-10 mg twice daily. Sorting of PBMCs yielded the CD4+ and CD8+ T cells. This sequence joins TRBV5-6 and TRBJ2-5; D may correspond to TRBD1 or TRBD2 (6 bases each). This sequence was found in a human donor with alopecia areata. The sequencing used CD8+ T cells sorted from blood, collected around week 53, from a patient treated with tofacitinib. The CDR3 protein is CASSRAPGGVETQYF. The DNA for the CDR3 is TGTGCCAGCAGCCGTGCCCCCGGGGGCGTAGAGACCCAGTACTTC.